This T cell receptor beta chain was recorded in a study of cytomegalovirus exposure and HLA in healthy donors. Study outcomes and limitations: In a later analysis, a genetic analysis reported fewer productive-TCR N-insertions in an Asian-associated ancestry cluster than the cohort average. Earlier findings revealed that most TCR beta V segments proved productive either about 90% or about 30% of the time.

Comment on this clone: Its antigen remains unidentified.

Trimming removed 4 bases at V and 8 bases at J, with 15 bases between. This CDR3 contains 14 residues. Germline values: CDR1 KGHSH, CDR2 LQKENI. The PCR employed 60 Vbeta primers together with 13 Jbeta primers. Profiled with immunoSEQ multiplex PCR; TCRdb holds only in-frame clones, not every one. The sample lists around 150,000 clones; 60% to 80% were seen once. The TCR was taken from a man aged 50-60 years in good health and CMV-seropositive. The rearrangement joins TRBV18 to TRBJ2-1, with TRBD2 as a possible D gene (6 bases). The sequenced sample consisted of PBMCs. CDR3 amino acids: CASSRLGGADEQFF. The DNA of the CDR3 is TGTGCCAGCTCACGCCTAGGAGGGGCTGATGAGCAGTTCTTC.